This T cell receptor (beta chain) was sequenced in a study of T-cell reconstitution after alpha-beta-depleted transplantation in children. Study-wide points: Expanded graft clones numbering several hundred reportedly gave rise to alpha-beta T cells about two months after transplant.

Unique molecular identifiers were incorporated during preparation of the TCRbeta library. TCRdb re-called the PCR reads with MiXCR, one entry per CDR3 protein. In the table there are 800,000 to 1,000,000 distinct CDR3 sequences, under 30% of which are singletons. This clonotype showed up just once. The target antigen is unknown. The TCR was taken from a boy under two years old who had a stem cell transplant for SCID, so the T cells may come from the graft donor. The sample in question was PBMCs, mostly from graft donor cells, obtained 360 days after TCRalphabeta/CD19-depleted stem cell transplant.

The CDR3 DNA sequence: TGTGCCAGCAGTACACAGGGGGCCGCCGGGGAGCTGTTTTTT. This encodes CASSTQGAAGELFF. The chain combines TRBV2 with TRBJ2-2, with 9 bases that match TRBD1. The V and J ends lost 5 bases and 6 bases, in that order; junction bases with no gene match: 4. Germline V CDR1 and CDR2: SNHLY, FYNNEI. The CDR3 extends over 14 amino acids.